This T cell receptor beta chain stems from a study of a mutant IDH1 vaccine in newly diagnosed glioma. For this clone: Its cognate antigen is unknown.

The CDR3 is 13 amino acids. As for time point: week 11, during vaccination. Vaccine doses each comprised 300 ug of mutant IDH1 20-mer peptide, with topical imiquimod. Assay used: immunoSEQ multiplex PCR; TCRdb lists only in-frame clones, some missing. The table has about 66,000 clones, less than 85% seen once. The V and J genes are TRBV1 and TRBJ1-2; the D call in the table, TRBD1, was not verified against the DNA. TRBV1 is a documented pseudogene. The sequence was collected from a man younger than 45 with glioma. Sample: PBMCs, taken from a glioma patient whose treatment included an IDH1 peptide vaccine. CDR3 in DNA: TGCACCAGCCCGCGACAGGGCCACTATGGCTACACCTTC. Protein product: CTSPRQGHYGYTF.